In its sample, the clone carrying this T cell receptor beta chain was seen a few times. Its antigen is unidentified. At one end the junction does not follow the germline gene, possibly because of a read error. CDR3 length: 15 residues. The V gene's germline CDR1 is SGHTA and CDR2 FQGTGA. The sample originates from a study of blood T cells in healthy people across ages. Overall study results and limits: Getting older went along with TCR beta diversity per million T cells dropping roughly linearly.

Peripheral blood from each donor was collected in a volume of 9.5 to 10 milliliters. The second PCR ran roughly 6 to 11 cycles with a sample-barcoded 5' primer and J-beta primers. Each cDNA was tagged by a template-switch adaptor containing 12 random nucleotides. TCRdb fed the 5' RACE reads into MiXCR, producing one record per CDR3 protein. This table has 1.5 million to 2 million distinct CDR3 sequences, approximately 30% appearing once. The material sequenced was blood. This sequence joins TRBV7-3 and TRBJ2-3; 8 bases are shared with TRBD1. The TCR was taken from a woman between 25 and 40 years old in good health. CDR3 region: CASSSGQGNTHTQYF. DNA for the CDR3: TGTGCCAGCAGCTCTGGACAGGGTAACACACATACGCAGTATTTT.